A selection of T cell receptor beta chains follows, all from one sample in a study of OX40 agonist ivuxolimab in advanced cancers. Profiled with immunoSEQ multiplex PCR; TCRdb holds only in-frame clones, not every one. The sample shows tens of thousands of clones, roughly 80% of them seen only once. Specimen: CD4+ or CD8+ T cells sorted from blood, collected in a trial of the OX40 agonist ivuxolimab. These receptors came from an adult with an advanced solid tumor such as melanoma, head and neck, liver or kidney cancer. CDR3s include the opening cysteine and the closing phenylalanine or tryptophan. A D gene is named only where the DNA matches it firmly. Some rows mark clone size as missing; the rest say once, few, many or name a class of expanded clone.

j_call: TRBJ2-3; v_call: TRBV28; clone_size: -; d_call: -; cdr3_nt: TGTGCCAGCAGTTTCCGGGACAAGAATACAGATACGCAGTATTTT; cdr3_aa: CASSFRDKNTDTQYF
j_call: TRBJ2-3; v_call: TRBV9; clone_size: once; d_call: -; cdr3_nt: TGTGCCAGCAGCGATCAGGGGTTGACAGATACGCAGTATTTT; cdr3_aa: CASSDQGLTDTQYF
j_call: TRBJ1-2; v_call: TRBV6-4; clone_size: -; d_call: -; cdr3_nt: TGTGCCAGCAGTGACGGAGGATTCTACACCTTC; cdr3_aa: CASSDGGFYTF
j_call: TRBJ1-1; v_call: TRBV21-1; clone_size: -; d_call: -; cdr3_nt: TGTGCCAGCAGCGAAACCTCACCCCAAACGGACAGGCTCGGAACTGAAGCTTTCTTT; cdr3_aa: CASSETSPQTDRLGTEAFF
j_call: TRBJ2-7; v_call: TRBV19; clone_size: -; d_call: -; cdr3_nt: TGTGCCAGTAGTAGTTTTAGCGGAGAGACTTACGAGCAGTACTTC; cdr3_aa: CASSSFSGETYEQYF
j_call: TRBJ2-1; v_call: TRBV27; clone_size: -; d_call: -; cdr3_nt: TGTGCCAGCACCGCTAGGCCTCTCAGGGACAATGAGCAGTTCTTC; cdr3_aa: CASTARPLRDNEQFF
j_call: TRBJ2-7; v_call: TRBV4-1; clone_size: -; d_call: TRBD1; cdr3_nt: TGCGCCAGCAGCCAAGTTGGGACAGGGGCCTCCTACGAGCAGTACTTC; cdr3_aa: CASSQVGTGASYEQYF
j_call: TRBJ2-7; v_call: TRBV5-1; clone_size: -; d_call: TRBD2; cdr3_nt: TGCGCCAGCAGCTTGGAAGCGGGGACGTTCTACGAGCAGTACTTC; cdr3_aa: CASSLEAGTFYEQYF
j_call: TRBJ2-5; v_call: TRBV5-1; clone_size: -; d_call: -; cdr3_nt: TGCGCCAGCAGCTTAAGTTTGTCGGGGACCCAGTACTTC; cdr3_aa: CASSLSLSGTQYF
j_call: TRBJ2-5; v_call: TRBV19; clone_size: -; d_call: -; cdr3_nt: TGTGCCAGTTCGGGGCGAGAGACCCAGTACTTC; cdr3_aa: CASSGRETQYF
j_call: TRBJ2-7; v_call: TRBV5-1; clone_size: -; d_call: -; cdr3_nt: TGCGCCAGCAGCTTGGCAATCACAGGATCCTACGAGCAGTACTTC; cdr3_aa: CASSLAITGSYEQYF
j_call: TRBJ2-7; v_call: TRBV6-4; clone_size: -; d_call: -; cdr3_nt: TGTGCCAGCAATTACTACGAGCAGTACTTC; cdr3_aa: CASNYYEQYF
j_call: TRBJ1-6; v_call: TRBV30; clone_size: -; d_call: -; cdr3_nt: TGTGCCTGGAGTGTAGGCCAGGGAAACAATTCACCCCTCCACTTT; cdr3_aa: CAWSVGQGNNSPLHF
j_call: TRBJ2-7; v_call: TRBV13; clone_size: once; d_call: TRBD1; cdr3_nt: TGTGCCAGCAGCTTAGACGTGGGGACAGGGAAGTCCGAGCAGTACTTC; cdr3_aa: CASSLDVGTGKSEQYF
j_call: TRBJ2-1; v_call: TRBV28; clone_size: -; d_call: -; cdr3_nt: TGTGCCAGCAGCCTGGGCAGGGGGGAATGGAATGAGCAGTTCTTC; cdr3_aa: CASSLGRGEWNEQFF
j_call: TRBJ2-7; v_call: TRBV4-1; clone_size: -; d_call: -; cdr3_nt: TGCGCCAGCAGCCAAGGGACTACTACCTACGAGCAGTACTTC; cdr3_aa: CASSQGTTTYEQYF
j_call: TRBJ2-2; v_call: TRBV9; clone_size: -; d_call: TRBD1; cdr3_nt: TGTGCCAGCAGCGTAGGTTCAGGGGGCACCGGGGAGCTGTTTTTT; cdr3_aa: CASSVGSGGTGELFF
j_call: TRBJ1-5; v_call: TRBV5-6; clone_size: few; d_call: -; cdr3_nt: TGTGCCAGCAGGCTTGGGTCGGGGGCGAGCAATCAGCCCCAGCATTTT; cdr3_aa: CASRLGSGASNQPQHF
j_call: TRBJ2-7; v_call: TRBV28; clone_size: medium-sized; d_call: -; cdr3_nt: TGTGCCAGCTCCCCTCTAGGGGAGACCTACGAGCAGTACTTC; cdr3_aa: CASSPLGETYEQYF
j_call: TRBJ1-1; v_call: TRBV19; clone_size: -; d_call: -; cdr3_nt: TGTGCCAGTAGTAGGGTTAAGGACCACAACACTGAAGCTTTCTTT; cdr3_aa: CASSRVKDHNTEAFF
j_call: TRBJ2-5; v_call: TRBV11-3; clone_size: few; d_call: TRBD1; cdr3_nt: TGTGCCAGCAAGGAAGGGACAGAAGAGACCCAGTACTTC; cdr3_aa: CASKEGTEETQYF
j_call: TRBJ1-1; v_call: TRBV5-1; clone_size: -; d_call: -; cdr3_nt: TGCGCCAGCAGCTTGGGAAGAGACAACACTGAAGCTTTCTTT; cdr3_aa: CASSLGRDNTEAFF
j_call: TRBJ1-5; v_call: TRBV28; clone_size: -; d_call: -; cdr3_nt: TGTGCCAGCAGTTTAGTCCCAGGGGTGGGGGTATATAGCAATCAGCCCCAGCATTTT; cdr3_aa: CASSLVPGVGVYSNQPQHF
j_call: TRBJ2-1; v_call: TRBV7-8; clone_size: -; d_call: -; cdr3_nt: TGTGCCAGCAGCCCCTTGGGTAGAGGAAATGAGCAGTTCTTC; cdr3_aa: CASSPLGRGNEQFF
j_call: TRBJ2-7; v_call: TRBV29-1; clone_size: -; d_call: TRBD1; cdr3_nt: TGCAGCGCCAGGGACAGAGCCTCCTACGAGCAGTACTTC; cdr3_aa: CSARDRASYEQYF
j_call: TRBJ2-7; v_call: TRBV5-6; clone_size: -; d_call: TRBD1; cdr3_nt: TGTGCCAGCAGCTCGTTGACAGGGGGACCCTACGAGCAGTACTTC; cdr3_aa: CASSSLTGGPYEQYF
j_call: TRBJ2-1; v_call: TRBV10-3; clone_size: -; d_call: -; cdr3_nt: TGTGCCATCAGTGAGCCTGGACAGACCTACAATGAGCAGTTCTTC; cdr3_aa: CAISEPGQTYNEQFF
j_call: TRBJ1-5; v_call: TRBV27; clone_size: few; d_call: -; cdr3_nt: TGTGCCAGCAGTTTTTGGGGTGATAGTCAGCCCCAGCATTTT; cdr3_aa: CASSFWGDSQPQHF
j_call: TRBJ2-7; v_call: TRBV28; clone_size: -; d_call: -; cdr3_nt: TGTGCCAGCAGTTTCCCTGGCACGGGTTCCTCCTACGAGCAGTACTTC; cdr3_aa: CASSFPGTGSSYEQYF
j_call: TRBJ2-2; v_call: TRBV28; clone_size: -; d_call: TRBD2; cdr3_nt: TGTGCCAGCAGTTCAGCGGGAGGGGCGAACACCGGGGAGCTGTTTTTT; cdr3_aa: CASSSAGGANTGELFF
j_call: TRBJ2-5; v_call: TRBV7-9; clone_size: -; d_call: -; cdr3_nt: TGTGCCAGCAGCTCCAATGGACATCCCTCGGAGACCCAGTACTTC; cdr3_aa: CASSSNGHPSETQYF
j_call: TRBJ2-1; v_call: TRBV7-2; clone_size: -; d_call: -; cdr3_nt: TGTGCCAGCAGCTTCCGGGACTCCCGTAACAATGAGCAGTTCTTC; cdr3_aa: CASSFRDSRNNEQFF
j_call: TRBJ1-5; v_call: TRBV28; clone_size: -; d_call: -; cdr3_nt: TGTGCCAGCAGTTGGGAAGGGACCCTCCATCAGCCCCAGCATTTT; cdr3_aa: CASSWEGTLHQPQHF
j_call: TRBJ2-3; v_call: TRBV28; clone_size: -; d_call: TRBD2; cdr3_nt: TGTGCCAGCAGTTTGCGACTAGCTCCCGATACGCAGTATTTT; cdr3_aa: CASSLRLAPDTQYF
j_call: TRBJ1-2; v_call: TRBV9; clone_size: -; d_call: -; cdr3_nt: TGTGCCAGCAGCGGGACAGAAGATGGCTACACCTTC; cdr3_aa: CASSGTEDGYTF
j_call: TRBJ2-1; v_call: TRBV19; clone_size: -; d_call: TRBD1; cdr3_nt: TGTGCCAGTAGTATCCTCGGGACAGACTACAATGAGCAGTTCTTC; cdr3_aa: CASSILGTDYNEQFF
j_call: TRBJ2-3; v_call: TRBV9; clone_size: -; d_call: TRBD2; cdr3_nt: TGTGCCAGCAGCGTAGGTGGTAGCGGGGGAGATACGCAGTATTTT; cdr3_aa: CASSVGGSGGDTQYF
j_call: TRBJ2-7; v_call: TRBV6-5; clone_size: -; d_call: TRBD1; cdr3_nt: TGTGCCAGCAGTTACGGGTGGGCAGGGGGATCCTACGAGCAGTACTTC; cdr3_aa: CASSYGWAGGSYEQYF
j_call: TRBJ2-1; v_call: TRBV15; clone_size: -; d_call: TRBD2; cdr3_nt: TGTGCCACCAGCACCCTTACAAGTGGACTAGCGGTGGACAATGAGCAGTTCTTC; cdr3_aa: CATSTLTSGLAVDNEQFF
j_call: TRBJ2-1; v_call: TRBV12-5; clone_size: -; d_call: TRBD2; cdr3_nt: TGTTCCTCAGCGGGATACAATGAGCAGTTCTTC; cdr3_aa: CSSAGYNEQFF
j_call: TRBJ1-1; v_call: TRBV5-5; clone_size: -; d_call: TRBD1; cdr3_nt: TGTGCCAGCAGCCGATGGACAGGGATACACACTGAAGCTTTCTTT; cdr3_aa: CASSRWTGIHTEAFF
j_call: TRBJ2-3; v_call: TRBV7-6; clone_size: -; d_call: -; cdr3_nt: TGTGCCAGCAGCCCCCGCGGGGCTAGCACAGATACGCAGTATTTT; cdr3_aa: CASSPRGASTDTQYF
j_call: TRBJ1-1; v_call: TRBV2; clone_size: -; d_call: -; cdr3_nt: TGTGCCAGCAGTGAGGAACTGCGGGGGCCCAATGAAGCTTTCTTT; cdr3_aa: CASSEELRGPNEAFF
j_call: TRBJ2-1; v_call: TRBV15; clone_size: -; d_call: -; cdr3_nt: TGTGCCACCAGCAGAGATCTAGGGCTGGTCAATGAGCAGTTCTTC; cdr3_aa: CATSRDLGLVNEQFF
j_call: TRBJ2-7; v_call: TRBV18; clone_size: -; d_call: -; cdr3_nt: TGTGCCAGCTCTTCGGGACTTTCTCCCGAGCAGTACTTC; cdr3_aa: CASSSGLSPEQYF
j_call: TRBJ2-3; v_call: TRBV6-4; clone_size: -; d_call: TRBD2; cdr3_nt: TGTGCCAGCAGTGACTCGGGTACTAGCGGCACAGATACGCAGTATTTT; cdr3_aa: CASSDSGTSGTDTQYF